Presented here are 27 T cell receptor beta chains from one specimen sequenced in a study of regulatory T cells in long-lasting Graves disease. Time point of the sample: newly diagnosed GD, antithyroid drugs for less than 3 months. Generation of the TCR library employed RNA extracted from PBMCs. Sequencing libraries for TCR beta were prepared with iRepertoire HTBI primers and Arm-PCR of CDR3 regions. TCRdb reanalysed the multiplex PCR reads using MiXCR and keeps one entry per CDR3 protein. The data hold about 320,000 distinct CDR3 sequences, with 15% to 20% observed a single time. This sample comprised peripheral blood mononuclear cells (PBMCs), obtained at new diagnosis, from a patient treated with antithyroid drugs. All receptors derive from a female donor with Graves disease.

A single count supports this clonotype. This chain joins TRBV3-1 and TRBJ2-1, with 9 bases matching TRBD1. There are 15 residues in the CDR3. Per germline, CDR1 LGHDT and CDR2 YNNKEL (reference sequence). With V trimmed by 5 bases and J by 9 bases, 11 bases remained unmatched. As DNA, the CDR3 is TGTGCCAGCAGCTATCCGGGACAGGGCATTGGTGAGCAGTTCTTC. It codes for CASSYPGQGIGEQFF.

In this sample, this clonotype turned up many times. The chain couples TRBV6-1 to TRBJ2-2; TRBD2 matches 9 bases. The CDR3 contains 15 residues. The germline gives CDR1 MNHNS, CDR2 SASEGT. The V and J ends lost 5 bases and 6 bases, in that order; junction bases with no gene match: 7. CDR3 residues: CASSRVAGVPGELFF. CDR3 DNA sequence: TGTGCCAGCAGTAGAGTAGCGGGAGTCCCCGGGGAGCTGTTTTTT.

The chain carries TRBV2 and TRBJ1-5; D is ambiguous. CDR1 SNHLY and CDR2 FYNNEI come from the germline V gene. There are 15 residues in the CDR3. Trimming removed 6 bases at V and 3 bases at J, with 15 bases between. The CDR3 bases are TGTGCCAGCAGGGTTTCCAAAACATCCAATCAGCCCCAGCATTTT. Encoded protein: CASRVSKTSNQPQHF.

In its sample, this clonotype was seen many times. This CDR3 is CASRWWQGADEQFF. The CDR3 DNA sequence: TGTGCCAGTCGGTGGTGGCAGGGGGCAGATGAGCAGTTCTTC. This chain connects TRBV19 to TRBJ2-1; 8 nucleotides match TRBD1. Per germline, CDR1 LNHDA and CDR2 SQIVND (reference sequence). Trimming at V came to 8 bases and at J to 8 bases, leaving 11 bases not matched to a gene. The CDR3 extends over 14 amino acids.

This clonotype was recorded many times. The chain is built from TRBV10-3 and TRBJ2-7, with D uncertain. The CDR3 spans 14 residues. Germline V gives CDR1 ENHRY, CDR2 SYGVKD. V lost 10 bases, J lost 2 bases, and 18 bases lay in between. CDR3 DNA: TGTGCCACACGAGACATACGTTCCCCCTACGAGCAGTACTTC. It translates to CATRDIRSPYEQYF.

This clonotype was seen ten or more times. This sequence joins TRBV11-3 and TRBJ2-3, with TRBD2 identical over 9 bases. V shed 2 bases and J 4 bases; nucleotides not matched to a gene: 4. CDR3 length: 15 residues. Per the germline V gene, CDR1 is SGHNT and CDR2 is YENEEA. The CDR3 is CASSLRLAGSDTQYF. The CDR3 region has the DNA TGTGCCAGCAGCTTAAGGCTAGCGGGATCAGATACGCAGTATTTT.

The genes are TRBV2 and TRBJ2-1; 10 nucleotides align to TRBD2. This CDR3 is built from 16 residues. After removal of 4 bases from V and 4 bases from J, the junction contained 7 bases not matched to a gene. Germline loops: CDR1 SNHLY, CDR2 FYNNEI. In DNA form, the CDR3 reads TGTGCCAGCAGTGTAGGGGGACTAGCGCGTTACAATGAGCAGTTCTTC. This codes for CASSVGGLARYNEQFF. The full variable domain, with the rest looked up from reference TRBV2 and TRBJ2-1, is EPEVTQTPSHQVTQMGQEVILRCVPISNHLYFYWYRQILGQKVEFLVSFYNNEISEKSEIFDDQFSVERPDGSNFTLKIRSTKLEDSAMYFCASSVGGLARYNEQFFGPGTRLTVL.

This clonotype was detected many times. This chain links TRBV18 with TRBJ1-5, with 9 nucleotides matching TRBD1. Unmatched junction bases numbered 5, after V lost 3 bases and J lost 8 bases. Germline V gene sequence: CDR1 KGHSH, CDR2 LQKENI. The CDR3 runs to 14 residues. The CDR3 here is CASSPTGGGEPQHF. CDR3 in DNA: TGTGCCAGCTCACCGACAGGGGGAGGTGAGCCCCAGCATTTT.

This clonotype was detected ten times or more. The chain links TRBV27 to TRBJ2-3, with D unresolved. This CDR3 has 14 amino acids. In germline, CDR1 is MNHEY, CDR2 SMNVEV (reference sequence). V was pared by 1 base and J by 2 bases, with 7 bases between. The CDR3 nucleotides are TGTGCCAGCAGTTTATACAGCCTCACAGATACGCAGTATTTT. This translates into CASSLYSLTDTQYF.

The chain is built from TRBV12-3 or TRBV12-4 and TRBJ1-4, with D maybe TRBD1 (6 bases). CDR3 length equals 14 residues. Trimming removed 5 bases from V and 6 bases from J, with 13 bases in between. The CDR3 here is CASSPGQLDEKLFF. For the CDR3, the DNA is TGTGCCAGCAGTCCTGGACAGCTTGATGAAAAACTGTTTTTT.

This clonotype was counted ten times or more. The chain couples TRBV10-3 to TRBJ1-1; a weak D match, TRBD1 (5 bases). The germline V gene encodes CDR1 ENHRY and CDR2 SYGVKD. There are 16 residues in the CDR3. V gave up 3 bases and J gave up 0 bases, with 14 bases separating them. CDR3 DNA sequence: TGTGCCATCAGTGAAAGGGGACGGGGGATGAACACTGAAGCTTTCTTT. Its protein is CAISERGRGMNTEAFF.

This clonotype was recorded at least ten times. The J gene is TRBJ2-5, the V gene TRBV27; TRBD1 agrees at 9 bases. V trimming: 4 bases; J trimming: 6 bases; junction bases outside the gene matches: 15. This CDR3 spans 17 amino acids. Germline V gene sequence: CDR1 MNHEY, CDR2 SMNVEV (reference sequence). CDR3: CASSSTTSVGQGQTQYF. DNA of the CDR3: TGTGCCAGCAGTTCCACCACTTCCGTGGGACAGGGACAGACCCAGTACTTC.

The table lists this clonotype with a few counts. This chain links TRBV20-1 with TRBJ2-1, with D perhaps matching TRBD2 (6 bases). The CDR3 consists of 17 residues. V lost 6 bases, J lost 10 bases, and 31 bases lay in between. The germline V gene encodes CDR1 DFQATT and CDR2 SNEGSKA (reference sequence). The chain's CDR3 is CSAPTPLGGPRTGEQFF. DNA of the CDR3: TGCAGTGCCCCCACCCCCCTCGGGGGTCCACGAACCGGCGAGCAGTTCTTC.

A word on this clonotype: One end of the junction does not line up with germline, which may come from a read error. The rearrangement links TRBV14 to TRBJ2-5, with D tentatively TRBD2 (6 bases). Germline CDR1 is SGHDN and CDR2 is FVKESK. This CDR3 spans 15 amino acids. For the CDR3, the DNA is TGTGCCAGCAGCCTGCGACCGGGAGCAAGTGAGACCCAGCACTTC. It yields the protein CASSLRPGASETQHF. Full variable domain (missing parts from reference TRBV14 and TRBJ2-5): EAGVTQFPSHSVIEKGQTVTLRCDPISGHDNLYWYRRVMGKEIKFLLHFVKESKQDESGMPNNRFLAERTGGTYSTLKVQPAELEDSGVYFCASSLRPGASETQHFGPGTRLLVL.

There are many counts of this clonotype. The chain has TRBV6-1 and TRBJ1-2, with a weak D call TRBD1 (6 bases). CDR1 and CDR2 (germline): MNHNS, SASEGT. The ends were cut back, 7 bases at V and 4 bases at J, with 19 bases in the middle. This CDR3 is 15 amino acids long. This CDR3 is CASIPGGGLGYGYTF. Written as DNA, the CDR3 is TGTGCCAGCATCCCGGGGGGGGGGCTGGGCTATGGCTACACCTTC.

The sample holds many counts of this clonotype. The chain joins TRBV2 to TRBJ1-2; 9 nucleotides match TRBD1. Trimming removed 4 bases from V and 7 bases from J; junction bases left unmatched: 13. The CDR3 runs to 16 residues. Germline V gene data show CDR1 as SNHLY and CDR2 as FYNNEI. The CDR3 DNA sequence: TGTGCCAGCAGTGCCGGGACAGGGCCCGTCAGAGGTGGCTACACCTTC. It is translated as CASSAGTGPVRGGYTF.

This clonotype was seen at least ten times. The chain employs TRBV9 and TRBJ2-2; D gene uncertain. CDR1 is SGDLS and CDR2 is YYNGEE in the germline V gene. The CDR3 length is 18 residues. The V end lost 4 bases, the J end lost 0 bases, and 19 bases lay between the germline ends. The CDR3 loop reads CASSQNGRSNANTGELFF. DNA of the CDR3: TGTGCCAGCAGCCAAAACGGACGCAGTAACGCGAACACCGGGGAGCTGTTTTTT.

In this sample, this clonotype turned up many times. This chain links TRBV20-1 with TRBJ2-1; 13 nucleotides match TRBD2. The V gene end was trimmed by 3 bases and the J gene end by 8 bases; junction bases not matched to a gene: 7. This CDR3 spans 15 amino acids. CDR1 DFQATT and CDR2 SNEGSKA come from the germline V gene (reference sequence). Written as DNA, the CDR3 is TGCAGTGCTAGGCCCGGGACTAGCGGGACTCATGAGCAGTTCTTC. Protein: CSARPGTSGTHEQFF.

This chain links TRBV19 with TRBJ2-3; TRBD2 matches 8 bases. The CDR3 has 16 residues. Trimming removed 1 base from V and 4 bases from J; junction bases left unmatched: 7. Germline V lookup: CDR1 LNHDA, CDR2 SQIVND (reference sequence). Here the CDR3 DNA reads TGTGCCAGTAGTATAGGTCGGCTAGCGGGCCCAGATACGCAGTATTTT. This sequence encodes CASSIGRLAGPDTQYF.

The chain is built from TRBV29-1 and TRBJ2-5, with 7 bases matching TRBD2. V was clipped by 1 base and J by 2 bases; unmatched bases: 7. The CDR3 runs 15 residues. In germline, CDR1 is SQVTM, CDR2 ANQGSEA. In DNA, the CDR3 is TGCAGCGTTGAAGGTTCTAGCGGAACTCAAGAGACCCAGTACTTC. Translated: CSVEGSSGTQETQYF.

The gene calls are TRBV7-2 and TRBJ2-1; 10 nucleotides agree with TRBD1. The CDR3 consists of 15 residues. The V gene's germline CDR1 is SGHTA and CDR2 FQGNSA. After removal of 5 bases from V and 4 bases from J, the junction contained 5 bases not matched to a gene. The DNA for the CDR3 is TGTGCCAGCAGCACTGGACAGGGGGGGTACAATGAGCAGTTCTTC. Its protein product is CASSTGQGGYNEQFF.

With regard to this clonotype: A read error may be the cause here, since a much bigger clone is one base away. The chain has TRBV5-6 and TRBJ2-3; D not certain. The germline gives CDR1 SGHDT, CDR2 YYEEEE. The CDR3 consists of 13 residues. CDR3 residues: CASSWVGSYEQHF. The CDR3 coding sequence is TGTGCCAGCAGCTGGGTCGGCTCCTACGAGCAGCACTTC.

This clonotype was seen at least ten times. This chain connects TRBV19 to TRBJ2-1, with a weak D call TRBD2 (6 bases). V shed 5 bases and J shed 9 bases, with 14 bases lying between them. This CDR3 contains 13 residues. Germline V lookup: CDR1 LNHDA, CDR2 SQIVND (reference sequence). The CDR3 loop is CASSAGPPSEQFF. The CDR3 DNA follows: TGTGCCAGTAGTGCGGGACCCCCCAGTGAGCAGTTCTTC.

The count of this clonotype is one. A far larger clone is just one base off, so this is likely a read error. The gene calls are TRBV27 and TRBJ1-2, with D uncertain. Germline-derived CDR1 and CDR2 are MNHEY and SMNVEV (reference sequence). The CDR3 sequence is 14 residues long. V gave up 5 bases and J gave up 6 bases, with 16 bases separating them. This chain's CDR3 is CASSDAGRVNGYTF. CDR3 nucleotide sequence: TGTGCCAGCAGTGACGCTGGGCGAGTCAATGGCTACACCTTC.

This clonotype was counted ten times or more. This chain links TRBV2 with TRBJ2-1; 7 bases line up with TRBD2. The junction had 9 bases not matched to a gene; V was cut back by 7 bases and J by 6 bases. Germline values: CDR1 SNHLY, CDR2 FYNNEI. This CDR3 region has 14 residues. CDR3 DNA sequence: TGTGCCAGCAATGTCGGGGCGGGAGTCAATGAGCAGTTCTTC. This encodes CASNVGAGVNEQFF.

The V and J genes are TRBV28 and TRBJ1-2; 8 positions match TRBD1. V gave up 8 bases and J gave up 7 bases; unmatched junction bases: 9. This CDR3 has 13 amino acids. The germline V gene has CDR1 MDHEN and CDR2 SYDVKM. The CDR3 bases are TGTGCCAGCGCCCATCAGGGGGCGGGTGGCTACACCTTC. As protein: CASAHQGAGGYTF.

The chain is built from TRBV5-1 and TRBJ2-2; D may correspond to TRBD1 or TRBD2 (6 bases each). This CDR3 contains 17 residues. The germline CDR1 and CDR2 sequences are SGHRS and YFSETQ. The ends were cut back, 5 bases at V and 3 bases at J, with 20 bases in the middle. In nucleotides, the CDR3 is TGCGCCAGCAGACCACTTACGCGGGACACCTACACCGGGGAGCTGTTTTTT. The encoded protein is CASRPLTRDTYTGELFF.